This TCR beta chain was sequenced during a study of CD4 T cells in relation to SARS-CoV-2 and coronaviruses. V was pared by 2 bases and J by 0 bases, with 14 bases of the junction left unmatched. The CDR3 has 20 residues. In germline, CDR1 is LNHDA, CDR2 SQIVND (reference sequence). Clones were sequenced by immunoSEQ multiplex PCR, and TCRdb holds only the in-frame ones, with some missing. This table has 16,000 or so clones, roughly 85% appearing once. About this clone: Its antigen is unidentified.

Before the COVID-19 pandemic, during about 2010-2018, CD4+ T cells were taken from unexposed donors. CD4+ T cells were isolated from the cells after roughly 11 days of culture. The V call is TRBV19, the J call TRBJ2-1; TRBD2 aligns across 9 bases. The origin of this receptor is a human donor in good health. Sequencing used CD4+ T cells from PBMCs, cultured in vitro. The CDR3 coding sequence is TGTGCCAGTAGTATAAAGGGGGGCGGGAGGGATACAAGCTCCTACAATGAGCAGTTCTTC. The encoded protein is CASSIKGGGRDTSSYNEQFF.